These 24 T cell receptor beta chains came from one sample sequenced in a study of blood T cell repertoires in COVID-19. The repertoire was sequenced with immunoSEQ multiplex PCR; TCRdb's copy has only in-frame clones and lacks some. This sample has around 130,000 clones; 70% to 90% occur once, and the top ten carry under 2.5%. Input material: PBMCs or T cells enriched from blood (not recorded which). These receptors came from a woman in her fifties or sixties who had recovered from COVID-19.

The J gene is TRBJ2-2, the V gene TRBV10-3; tentative D call: TRBD1 (6 bases). With 4 bases removed from V and 2 bases from J, the gap between germline ends came to 11 bases. There are 15 residues in the CDR3. Per the germline V gene, CDR1 is ENHRY and CDR2 is SYGVKD. The CDR3 bases are TGTGCCATCAGTGGAGTGGACAGTAACACCGGGGAGCTGTTTTTT. Translated: CAISGVDSNTGELFF.

The chain combines TRBV7-2 with TRBJ2-2; D gene unclear. This CDR3 comprises 15 residues. Trimming removed 1 base at V and 2 bases at J, with 8 bases between. Looked up from germline, CDR1 is SGHTA and CDR2 is FQGNSA. In DNA form, the CDR3 reads TGTGCCAGCAGCTTAGGTCTATCTAACACCGGGGAGCTGTTTTTT. Encoded protein: CASSLGLSNTGELFF. Combining the CDR3 with reference TRBV7-2 and TRBJ2-2 gives the whole variable domain GAGVSQSPSNKVTEKGKDVELRCDPISGHTALYWYRQSLGQGLEFLIYFQGNSAPDKSGLPSDRFSAERTGGSVSTLTIQRTQQEDSAVYLCASSLGLSNTGELFFGEGSRLTVL.

This chain joins TRBV5-1 and TRBJ2-5; D is possibly TRBD2 (7 bases). The ends were cut back, 4 bases at V and 5 bases at J, with 18 bases in the middle. Germline values: CDR1 SGHRS, CDR2 YFSETQ. The CDR3 sequence is 15 residues long. The DNA of the CDR3 is TGCGCCAGCAGCCCGGCCGGGGGGCTGTGGGAGACCCAGTACTTC. Translation gives CASSPAGGLWETQYF. Supplemented by reference TRBV5-1 and TRBJ2-5, the full variable domain reads KAGVTQTPRYLIKTRGQQVTLSCSPISGHRSVSWYQQTPGQGLQFLFEYFSETQRNKGNFPGRFSGRQFSNSRSEMNVSTLELGDSALYLCASSPAGGLWETQYFGPGTRLLVL.

Only one count was recorded for this clone. V and J are TRBV5-4 and TRBJ1-4, with a possible D match to TRBD1 (6 bases). The CDR3 totals 15 residues. Trimming shortened V by 0 bases and J by 8 bases, and 14 bases separated the two germline ends. The germline gives CDR1 SGHNT, CDR2 YYREEE (reference sequence). CDR3 in DNA: TGTGCCAGCAGCTTGGGCAGGGGAAGAGGCGAAAAACTGTTTTTT. Its translation is CASSLGRGRGEKLFF. The full variable domain, its missing parts supplied by reference TRBV5-4 and TRBJ1-4, is ETGVTQSPTHLIKTRGQQVTLRCSSQSGHNTVSWYQQALGQGPQFIFQYYREEENGRGNFPPRFSGLQFPNYSSELNVNALELDDSALYLCASSLGRGRGEKLFFGSGTQLSVL.

V and J are TRBV5-4 and TRBJ2-1; unclear D gene. The ends were cut back, 4 bases at V and 9 bases at J, with 17 bases in the middle. This CDR3 comprises 14 residues. Germline CDR1 and CDR2: SGHNT and YYREEE (reference sequence). The CDR3 loop is CASSQDSPPAEQFF. The CDR3, as DNA: TGTGCCAGCAGCCAAGACTCCCCCCCGGCTGAGCAGTTCTTC.

CDR3: CAWSVSPRNEQYF. As DNA, the CDR3 is TGTGCCTGGAGTGTAAGTCCCAGGAACGAGCAGTACTTC. The chain recombines TRBV30 with TRBJ2-7; D gene unclear. This CDR3 is built from 13 residues. The V end lost 0 bases, the J end lost 5 bases, and 11 bases lay between the germline ends. Per germline, CDR1 GTSNPN and CDR2 SVGIG (reference sequence).

The chain links TRBV3-1 (or the pseudogene TRBV3-2) to TRBJ2-1; 8 nucleotides agree with TRBD2. Trimming removed 3 bases from V and 10 bases from J; junction bases left unmatched: 5. Germline values: CDR1 LGHDT, CDR2 YNNKEL (reference sequence). This CDR3 contains 13 residues. The CDR3 protein is CASSQSSGVEQFF. As DNA, the CDR3 is TGTGCCAGCAGCCAGAGTAGCGGGGTGGAGCAGTTCTTC.

The V call is TRBV11-2, the J call TRBJ2-2, with TRBD1 matching 7 bases. Germline CDR1 SGHAT, CDR2 FQNNGV. CDR3 size: 15 residues. V lost 3 bases and J lost 5; bases outside the gene matches: 6. The CDR3 DNA reads as TGTGCCAGCAGCTTTCAGGGGGTCCTGACCGGGGAGCTGTTTTTT. This encodes CASSFQGVLTGELFF.

The V call is TRBV25-1, the J call TRBJ2-1, with 8 bases aligning to TRBD1. Germline V gene sequence: CDR1 MGHDK, CDR2 SYGVNS. The CDR3 spans 14 residues. V was clipped by 2 bases and J by 6 bases; unmatched bases: 3. The CDR3 DNA reads as TGTGCCAGCAGTGAACAGGGGGCGGTCAATGAGCAGTTCTTC. This codes for CASSEQGAVNEQFF.

The rearrangement joins TRBV10-3 to TRBJ2-7, with D unresolved. This CDR3 has 16 amino acids. Trimming pared 3 bases from V and 2 bases from J, leaving 17 bases between. The germline V gene has CDR1 ENHRY and CDR2 SYGVKD. CDR3 sequence (DNA): TGTGCCATCAGTGAATTCGTCGCGCGGAACACCTACGAGCAGTACTTC. Translated: CAISEFVARNTYEQYF.

This clone was found a few times. The V and J genes are TRBV5-8 and TRBJ2-1; no definite D call. Trimming took off 0 bases at V and 1 base at J, with 8 bases between the two ends. This CDR3 is 15 amino acids long. Per the germline V gene, CDR1 is SGHTS and CDR2 is YDEGEE. CDR3 in DNA: TGTGCCAGCAGCTTGGGTAGTGCATCCTACAATGAGCAGTTCTTC. This sequence encodes CASSLGSASYNEQFF.

The CDR3, as DNA: TGTGCCATCAGTCAAGCGGGGGGGAGCTACGAGCAGTACTTC. As protein: CAISQAGGSYEQYF. The rearrangement joins TRBV10-3 to TRBJ2-7; 10 bases match TRBD2. The germline V gene encodes CDR1 ENHRY and CDR2 SYGVKD. The V gene end was trimmed by 5 bases and the J gene end by 3 bases; junction bases not matched to a gene: 4. The CDR3 is made up of 14 amino acids.

In this sample, this clone turned up many times. The chain recombines TRBV11-3 with TRBJ2-7; a possible D gene is TRBD1 (5 bases). The CDR3 length is 15 residues. Looked up from germline, CDR1 is SGHNT and CDR2 is YENEEA. V shed 5 bases and J shed 3 bases, with 17 bases lying between them. This chain's CDR3 is CASSLGTTGIYEQYF. Here the CDR3 DNA reads TGTGCCAGCAGCCTAGGCACCACAGGAATCTACGAGCAGTACTTC.

The V and J genes are TRBV24-1 and TRBJ2-5; D uncertain. CDR1 is KGHDR and CDR2 is SFDVKD in the germline V gene. The CDR3 extends over 14 amino acids. V was trimmed by 4 bases and J by 1 base, leaving 9 bases between them. The CDR3 DNA sequence: TGTGCCACCAGTGACAGACACTCCCAAGAGACCCAGTACTTC. Its translation: CATSDRHSQETQYF.

V usage is TRBV7-2 and J usage is TRBJ2-2; a weak D match, TRBD1 (5 bases). This CDR3 has 14 residues. Trimming left V 8 bases short and J 5 bases short, with 15 bases between. The germline V gene encodes CDR1 SGHTA and CDR2 FQGNSA. The chain's CDR3 is CASGKEAGTGELFF. The CDR3, as DNA: TGTGCCAGCGGGAAAGAGGCAGGGACCGGGGAGCTGTTTTTT.

This sequence joins TRBV6-5 and TRBJ2-3, with 14 bases that match TRBD2. Germline loops: CDR1 MNHEY, CDR2 SVGAGI. J gave up 6 bases and V 6 bases, and 5 bases lay outside the gene matches. The CDR3 runs to 15 residues. CDR3 residues: CASRQTSGGADTQYF. CDR3 nucleotide sequence: TGTGCCAGCAGACAGACTAGCGGGGGGGCGGATACGCAGTATTTT.

V usage is TRBV2 and J usage is TRBJ2-3; D is perhaps TRBD2 (6 bases). Germline V lookup: CDR1 SNHLY, CDR2 FYNNEI. The V and J ends lost 6 bases and 6 bases respectively, with 10 bases between them. The CDR3 totals 12 residues. CDR3 nucleotide sequence: TGTGCCAGCAGGGGGGGATTGGATACGCAGTATTTT. It translates to CASRGGLDTQYF.

The rearrangement joins TRBV19 to TRBJ2-7, with 7 bases aligning to TRBD2. The CDR3 extends over 13 amino acids. With 5 bases clipped from V and 6 bases from J, the junction kept 7 bases outside the gene matches. Germline V gene lookup returns CDR1 LNHDA and CDR2 SQIVND (reference sequence). The CDR3 bases are TGTGCCAGTAGTCCCACGTGGGAGGGCGAGCAGTACTTC. Translating it yields CASSPTWEGEQYF.

The rearrangement joins TRBV4-1 to TRBJ2-1, with 7 bases lining up with TRBD1. The CDR3 extends over 15 amino acids. V lost 2 bases, J lost 7 bases, and 8 bases stayed unmatched. Germline lookup yields CDR1 MGHRA and CDR2 YSYEKL. The CDR3, as DNA: TGCGCCAGCAGCCAACCTTTGCAGGGGGAAAATGAGCAGTTCTTC. Translation gives CASSQPLQGENEQFF.

As to this clone: Other nucleotide sequences in the sample specify the same CDR3. J is TRBJ1-4 and V is TRBV4-1; 7 nucleotides agree with TRBD1. CDR3 size: 16 residues. Germline lookup yields CDR1 MGHRA and CDR2 YSYEKL. Trimming at V came to 1 base and at J to 0 bases, leaving 2 bases not matched to a gene. CDR3 region: CASSQGGQATNEKLFF. The DNA for the CDR3 is TGCGCCAGCAGCCAAGGTGGACAGGCAACTAATGAAAAACTGTTTTTT.

This chain joins TRBV7-2 and TRBJ2-7; possible D gene TRBD2, 5 bases. Per the germline V gene, CDR1 is SGHTA and CDR2 is FQGNSA. This CDR3 contains 17 residues. Deletions cut 0 bases from V and 5 bases from J, with 20 bases between. This chain's CDR3 is CASSLATRGPAVDEQYF. The CDR3 DNA is TGTGCCAGCAGCTTAGCGACTCGCGGGCCAGCGGTCGACGAGCAGTACTTC. The full variable domain, completed using reference TRBV7-2 and TRBJ2-7, is GAGVSQSPSNKVTEKGKDVELRCDPISGHTALYWYRQSLGQGLEFLIYFQGNSAPDKSGLPSDRFSAERTGGSVSTLTIQRTQQEDSAVYLCASSLATRGPAVDEQYFGPGTRLTVT.

This chain connects TRBV6-2 or TRBV6-3 to TRBJ2-5; 9 bases map to TRBD2. CDR3 length equals 15 residues. V lost 4 bases, J lost 0 bases, and 3 bases stayed unmatched. CDR1 is MNHEY and CDR2 is SVGEGT in the germline V gene. Written as DNA, the CDR3 is TGTGCCAGCAGTTTCCTAGCGGGGTACCAAGAGACCCAGTACTTC. Its protein is CASSFLAGYQETQYF.

J is TRBJ2-5 and V is TRBV23-1; D not resolved. TRBV23-1 is labeled an ORF, and its function is uncertain. V dropped 2 bases and J dropped 2 bases, with 3 bases sitting between them. The length of the CDR3 is 12 residues. The CDR3: CASSQHQETQYF. The CDR3 coding sequence is TGCGCCAGCAGTCAACATCAAGAGACCCAGTACTTC.

A single count supports this clone. The rearrangement joins TRBV2 to TRBJ1-1; possible D gene TRBD1, 6 bases. CDR1 SNHLY and CDR2 FYNNEI come from the germline V gene. Trimming left V 3 bases short and J 4 bases short, with 21 bases between. This CDR3 region has 17 residues. The DNA for the CDR3 is TGTGCCAGCAGTGATCCCCAGGGGAGAGGGTTGGCCACTGAAGCTTTCTTT. Its translation: CASSDPQGRGLATEAFF.